The subject of this entry is one T cell receptor (beta chain). Measured with immunoSEQ multiplex PCR; TCRdb has only the in-frame clones, and not every one. The repertoire includes 390,000 or so clones, more than 70% of them detected once, and 8.5% to 12% sits in the top ten. Looked up from germline, CDR1 is LGHNA and CDR2 is YSLEER. This CDR3 has 12 residues. Unmatched junction bases numbered 6, after V lost 7 bases and J lost 6 bases. The data originate from a study of blood T cell repertoires in COVID-19. The sequence was obtained from a woman in her twenties or thirties with COVID-19, enrolled during active disease. The sequencing sample was made of peripheral blood. J is TRBJ2-7 and V is TRBV4-3, with TRBD2 matching 7 bases. CDR3 sequence reads: CASKGGSGEQYF. CDR3 sequence (DNA): TGCGCCAGCAAGGGCGGGAGCGGCGAGCAGTACTTC.